A single sample is the source of the 22 T cell receptor beta chains below, sequenced in a study of OX40 agonist ivuxolimab in advanced cancers. The data were produced by immunoSEQ multiplex PCR, yet TCRdb's version contains in-frame clones alone and is incomplete. The sample has tens of thousands of clones; about 91% are singletons. Sample: CD4+ or CD8+ T cells sorted from blood, taken in a trial of the OX40 agonist ivuxolimab. All receptors come from an adult with an advanced solid tumor such as melanoma, head and neck, liver or kidney cancer.

This chain uses TRBV7-2 with TRBJ2-3; tentative D call: TRBD1 (6 bases). The CDR3 loop spans 14 amino acids. Germline V gene lookup returns CDR1 SGHTA and CDR2 FQGNSA. Between the trimmed V and J ends, which lost 5 bases and 2 bases, there was a span of 11 bases. The CDR3 nucleotides read TGTGCCAGCAGCCCGGGACAATACACAGATACGCAGTATTTT. Protein product: CASSPGQYTDTQYF.

This clone was recorded a few times. This rearrangement joins TRBV2 to TRBJ2-7, with D uncertain. V gave up 5 bases and J gave up 2 bases, with 1 base separating them. This CDR3 region has 10 residues. Looked up from germline, CDR1 is SNHLY and CDR2 is FYNNEI. The CDR3: CASSTYEQYF. Here the CDR3 DNA reads TGTGCCAGCAGTACCTACGAGCAGTACTTC.

J is TRBJ2-5 and V is TRBV28; D is perhaps TRBD2 (5 bases). Germline CDR1 reads MDHEN; CDR2 reads SYDVKM. The CDR3 covers 15 residues. V lost 3 bases, J lost 2 bases, and 13 bases lay in between. In nucleotides, the CDR3 is TGTGCCAGCAGTTTCTTCGGGGTTGGGCAAGAGACCCAGTACTTC. Protein product: CASSFFGVGQETQYF.

The rearrangement uses TRBV7-3 and TRBJ2-1; TRBD2 agrees at 8 bases. The CDR3 has 15 amino acids. V dropped 2 bases and J dropped 4; count of bases not matched to a gene: 4. Germline V lookup: CDR1 SGHTA, CDR2 FQGTGA. The CDR3 is CASSLDSGTYNEQFF. The CDR3 nucleotides are TGTGCCAGCAGCTTAGATAGCGGGACATACAATGAGCAGTTCTTC.

This rearrangement joins TRBV14 to TRBJ1-2, with D uncertain. V was shortened by 1 base and J by 4 bases, with 10 bases between the two germline ends. This CDR3 is 14 amino acids long. Germline V gene lookup returns CDR1 SGHDN and CDR2 FVKESK. In nucleotides, the CDR3 is TGTGCCAGCAGCCAAGGGTTAGGGCTCTATGGCTACACCTTC. Protein product: CASSQGLGLYGYTF.

The V gene is TRBV19, the J gene TRBJ2-3, with TRBD2 matching over 7 bases. Germline V CDR1 and CDR2: LNHDA, SQIVND (reference sequence). V lost 3 bases, J lost 9 bases, and 9 bases stayed unmatched. The CDR3 is made up of 14 amino acids. CDR3 sequence: CASSMRERGWTQYF. In nucleotides, the CDR3 is TGTGCCAGTAGTATGCGGGAGCGGGGTTGGACGCAGTATTTT.

This clone showed up just once. V and J are TRBV30 and TRBJ1-2, with 8 nucleotides matching TRBD1. Per germline, CDR1 GTSNPN and CDR2 SVGIG (reference sequence). V shed 0 bases, J shed 8 bases, and the junction held 8 bases outside the gene matches. The CDR3 has 14 residues. The CDR3 DNA follows: TGTGCCTGGAGTGTACATGGAACAGGGGGGGGCTACACCTTC. It yields the protein CAWSVHGTGGGYTF.

This clone has only one observation. The rearrangement links TRBV9 to TRBJ2-1; D is unresolved. CDR3 size: 16 residues. V dropped 5 bases and J dropped 5 bases, with 20 bases sitting between them. Germline CDR1 is SGDLS and CDR2 is YYNGEE. In DNA, the CDR3 is TGTGCCAGCAGTCCCGGGCTGGACCCCGCCGACAATGAGCAGTTCTTC. Translated, it gives CASSPGLDPADNEQFF. Full variable domain (outside the CDR3, taken from reference TRBV9 and TRBJ2-1): DSGVTQTPKHLITATGQRVTLRCSPRSGDLSVYWYQQSLDQGLQFLIQYYNGEERAKGNILERFSAQQFPDLHSELNLSSLELGDSALYFCASSPGLDPADNEQFFGPGTRLTVL.

The rearrangement uses TRBV5-4 and TRBJ2-1; 8 bases fit TRBD2. This CDR3 contains 16 residues. Per the germline V gene, CDR1 is SGHNT and CDR2 is YYREEE (reference sequence). V gave up 0 bases and J gave up 6 bases; unmatched junction bases: 8. The CDR3 is CASSLAQGLGLNEQFF. As DNA, the CDR3 is TGTGCCAGCAGCTTGGCCCAGGGACTAGGTCTCAATGAGCAGTTCTTC. The variable domain in full, completed from reference TRBV5-4 and TRBJ2-1, reads ETGVTQSPTHLIKTRGQQVTLRCSSQSGHNTVSWYQQALGQGPQFIFQYYREEENGRGNFPPRFSGLQFPNYSSELNVNALELDDSALYLCASSLAQGLGLNEQFFGPGTRLTVL.

This clone was observed a handful of times. The chain combines TRBV10-3 with TRBJ2-2; 14 bases match TRBD2. Germline V CDR1 and CDR2: ENHRY, SYGVKD. The CDR3 runs 16 residues. V lost 11 bases and J lost 4; bases outside the gene matches: 9. The CDR3 nucleotides read TGTGCCGTCATGGGACTAGCGGGAGCGGGCACCGGGGAGCTGTTTTTT. This encodes CAVMGLAGAGTGELFF.

This chain uses TRBV7-2 with TRBJ2-3; 11 nucleotides agree with TRBD1. Germline V lookup: CDR1 SGHTA, CDR2 FQGNSA. The CDR3 length is 18 residues. V lost 3 bases to trimming and J lost 4 bases; unmatched junction nucleotides: 12. The CDR3 region has the DNA TGTGCCAGCAGCTTTCTACCACCGGGACAGGGGGTAGCAGATACGCAGTATTTT. This sequence encodes CASSFLPPGQGVADTQYF.

J is TRBJ1-2 and V is TRBV19; the match to TRBD1 covers 10 bases. V was pared by 1 base and J by 7 bases, with 0 bases of the junction left unmatched. The germline V gene encodes CDR1 LNHDA and CDR2 SQIVND (reference sequence). This CDR3 is built from 13 residues. The CDR3 sequence is CASSIGDRGGYTF. CDR3 sequence (DNA): TGTGCCAGTAGTATAGGGGACAGGGGTGGCTACACCTTC.

This chain joins TRBV5-1 and TRBJ2-7, with 8 positions matching TRBD1. Germline lookup yields CDR1 SGHRS and CDR2 YFSETQ. V was pared by 3 bases and J by 0 bases, with 5 bases of the junction left unmatched. The CDR3 is 15 residues long. The CDR3 is CASSWGQAHSYEQYF. The CDR3 DNA reads TGCGCCAGCAGCTGGGGACAGGCCCACTCCTACGAGCAGTACTTC.

The chain couples TRBV12-2 to TRBJ2-3. TRBV12-2 is termed a pseudogene. The CDR3 has 14 amino acids. The CDR3: CASRSGPLYGTQYF. CDR3 coding DNA: TGTGCAAGTCGCTCTGGACCATTGTACGGTACGCAGTATTTT.

The chain has TRBV18 and TRBJ1-1; D perhaps matches TRBD1 (6 bases). V dropped 3 bases and J dropped 3 bases, with 8 bases sitting between them. Germline V lookup: CDR1 KGHSH, CDR2 LQKENI. The CDR3 has 13 residues. This CDR3 is CASSPAGDTEAFF. CDR3 bases: TGTGCCAGCTCACCGGCAGGGGACACTGAAGCTTTCTTT.

CDR3 nucleotides: TGTGCCAGCGGCCGCGAGGGCCCCAAAAACATTCAGTACTTC. This encodes CASGREGPKNIQYF. The V gene is TRBV6-5, the J gene TRBJ2-4; tentative D call: TRBD2 (5 bases). Germline CDR1 MNHEY, CDR2 SVGAGI. V shed 8 bases and J shed 2 bases, with 13 bases lying between them. CDR3 length equals 14 residues.

The chain has TRBV28 and TRBJ1-1; possible D gene TRBD1, 6 bases. Looked up from germline, CDR1 is MDHEN and CDR2 is SYDVKM. This CDR3 is 15 amino acids long. V was cut by 7 bases and J by 5 bases, with 20 bases left in between. CDR3 nucleotides: TGTGCCAGCATCGAAGGGGGGCGCGGGAAAACTGAAGCTTTCTTT. The encoded protein is CASIEGGRGKTEAFF.

The CDR3 protein is CASSYSKFVGRGDRNQPQHF. CDR3 coding DNA: TGTGCCAGCAGTTACTCGAAATTTGTTGGTAGGGGCGATAGGAATCAGCCCCAGCATTTT. The rearrangement uses TRBV6-7 and TRBJ1-5; a possible D gene is TRBD1 (5 bases). TRBV6-7 has ORF status, its function being uncertain. This CDR3 is built from 20 residues. Trimming stripped 0 bases from V and 4 bases from J, with 25 bases between.

The table lists this clone with a count of one. The rearrangement uses TRBV20-1 and TRBJ2-1, with D perhaps matching TRBD2 (6 bases). This CDR3 has 11 residues. Per germline, CDR1 DFQATT and CDR2 SNEGSKA (reference sequence). Trimming left V 6 bases short and J 4 bases short, with 7 bases between. CDR3 protein: CSAGGYNEQFF. For the CDR3, the DNA is TGCAGTGCGGGGGGTTACAATGAGCAGTTCTTC.

The chain joins TRBV14 to TRBJ1-1; D ambiguous. The length of the CDR3 is 13 residues. Germline CDR1 is SGHDN and CDR2 is FVKESK. V lost 0 bases and J 4 bases, leaving 6 bases between the germline ends. As DNA, the CDR3 is TGTGCCAGCAGCCAAGATCTCGCCACTGAAGCTTTCTTT. Residues: CASSQDLATEAFF. Filled out from reference TRBV14 and TRBJ1-1, the complete variable domain reads EAGVTQFPSHSVIEKGQTVTLRCDPISGHDNLYWYRRVMGKEIKFLLHFVKESKQDESGMPNNRFLAERTGGTYSTLKVQPAELEDSGVYFCASSQDLATEAFFGQGTRLTVV.

The chain links TRBV18 to TRBJ2-7, with 7 bases fitting TRBD2. The CDR3 consists of 14 residues. Germline V gene sequence: CDR1 KGHSH, CDR2 LQKENI. V was pared by 0 bases and J by 5 bases, with 4 bases of the junction left unmatched. The CDR3 spells CASSPPGRAHEQYF. CDR3 nucleotides: TGTGCCAGCTCACCACCGGGGAGGGCCCACGAGCAGTACTTC.

The chain combines TRBV27 with TRBJ1-1; D unclear. Trimming cost V 7 bases and J 0 bases, with 9 bases left between them. The CDR3 loop spans 13 amino acids. In germline, CDR1 is MNHEY, CDR2 SMNVEV (reference sequence). The CDR3 spells CASMSGLNTEAFF. The CDR3 DNA is TGTGCCAGCATGTCGGGTTTGAACACTGAAGCTTTCTTT.